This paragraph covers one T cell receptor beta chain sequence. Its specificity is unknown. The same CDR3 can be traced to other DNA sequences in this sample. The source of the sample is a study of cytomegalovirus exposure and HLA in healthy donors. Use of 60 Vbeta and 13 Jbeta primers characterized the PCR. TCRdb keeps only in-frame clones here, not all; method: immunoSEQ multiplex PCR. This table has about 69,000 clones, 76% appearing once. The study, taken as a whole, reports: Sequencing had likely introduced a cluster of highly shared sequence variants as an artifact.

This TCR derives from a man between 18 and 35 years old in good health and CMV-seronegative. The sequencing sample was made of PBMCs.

The CDR3 is CASSLTSGGLNEQFF. The DNA for the CDR3 is TGCGCCAGCAGCTTGACTAGCGGGGGACTCAATGAGCAGTTCTTC. The chain joins TRBV5-1 to TRBJ2-1, with 11 bases matching TRBD2. After removal of 1 base from V and 6 bases from J, the junction contained 3 bases not matched to a gene. The CDR3 length is 15 residues. Germline V gene lookup returns CDR1 SGHRS and CDR2 YFSETQ.